The present entry profiles one T cell receptor beta chain with its context. No cognate antigen has been identified for it. It has no much larger one-base neighbor in the sample; base qualities were not kept. These data originate in a study of graft-versus-host responses after intestinal transplantation (dated by TCRdb to the early 2020s). Background for the entire study: Recipients received multivisceral, liver-intestinal, or isolated intestinal transplants. Instead of going to the commercial service, samples from a few later patients were sequenced in-house on an Illumina MiSeq and processed with MiXCR. Bulk TCR-beta CDR3 sequencing was used to track graft-versus-host and host-versus-graft alloreactive T cell clones in the graft, circulation and bone marrow after intestinal transplantation. A peak of at least 4% donor T cells among recipient peripheral blood mononuclear cells was the definition used for donor T cell macrochimerism. The cohort enrolled some 25 intestinal transplant recipients including one retransplant, and a few patients lacking pretransplant specimens were excluded. Every recipient was given anti-thymocyte globulin induction, then maintenance tacrolimus and steroids for around three years. Alloreactive clones were identified by sequencing pre-transplant mixed lymphocyte reaction products and comparing these products with unstimulated pre-transplant donor and recipient T cells.

V was cut back by 4 bases and J by 7 bases, leaving a gap of 14 bases between them. The germline V gene (reference sequence) sets CDR1 to SGHNT and CDR2 to YYREEE. There are 14 amino acids in the CDR3, from cysteine to phenylalanine inclusive. The only DNA kept is the CDR3, 42 bases in frame from the first base. Receptor amplification or capture employed the immunoSEQ multiplex PCR assay. For most patients, genomic DNA was isolated with the Qiagen DNeasy Blood and Tissue Kit and sent frozen to Adaptive Biotechnologies for TCR sequencing. High-throughput TCR-beta CDR3 sequencing of genomic DNA from most patients was performed by Adaptive Biotechnologies. The authors' analysis ran thus. TCR sequencing data were retrieved from Adaptive's ImmunoSEQ software for 15 to 20 patients, whereas a few other patients were processed with MiXCR and VDJtools. CD4 versus CD8 sorting errors were corrected by removing sequences found in both subsets at a frequency ratio below 5:1. CDR3 nucleotide sequences shared between donor and recipient were removed because their origin could not be assigned. To count as alloreactive, a clone needed at least 2-fold expansion over unstimulated cells and a minimum CFSE-low frequency of 0.002% (template counts) or 0.001% (read counts). A clone was considered mappable if detected in the sequenced pre-transplant spleen, lymph node, or MLR CFSE-low populations of the donor or recipient. Cumulative frequency of alloreactive clones was calculated as a percentage of all sequences weighted by copy number. TCRdb stores this immuneACCESS table with in-frame sequences only. Part of the clones is absent; in the studies checked, under half of the shortfall reflects unresolved V genes, and no reason is known for the rest. The V and J calls and clone size are taken from that table; D and trimming were inferred from the DNA. For this sample the table gives about 25,000 clones, of which approximately 82% were detected only once. The top ten clonotypes cover 0.93% of the sample.

The sample's time point label, decoded: cells obtained before transplantation from donor or recipient. CD3+CD4+ and CD3+CD8+ populations were FACS-sorted from unstimulated pre-transplant donor and recipient cells taken from spleen or lymph nodes. What the work shows at the level of the full study, not this receptor alone: Conclusions were limited by the relatively low number and heterogeneity of intestinal transplant patients. Patients with donor T cell macrochimerism had high GvH to HvG T cell clonal ratios in their allografts. Early after transplant, peak levels of circulating GvH clones were associated with declines in HvG clones. GvH clones were detected in recipient bone marrow, and some appeared earlier in ileal mucosa or blood, consistent with an intestinal mucosal origin.

The receptor's source is a human donor who was the organ donor for an intestinal transplant. In this chain, TRBV5-4 is recombined with TRBJ2-2; the D gene may be TRBD1 or TRBD2, since each aligns over 5 bases. The source was unstimulated CD8+ T cells sorted from spleen or lymph node cells, collected before transplant. Here is the DNA: TGTGCCAGCAGCCTTTGGGGGACGAACGGGGAGCTGTTTTTT. Translated, it gives CASSLWGTNGELFF.